The text below deals with one T cell receptor beta chain. The antigen is unknown. Germline V gene data show CDR1 as MGHDK and CDR2 as SYGVNS. CDR3 length: 13 amino acids. The V gene lost 5 bases and the J gene lost 6 bases, with 8 bases spanning the gap. The assay was run at survey level. Libraries were prepared by immunoSEQ multiplex PCR; TCRdb keeps only in-frame clonotypes and omits some of them. Among 95,000 to 100,000 clones listed, about two thirds were seen once. The entry originates in a study of fetal regulatory T cell absence and autoimmunity. Study-level background: Exocrine pancreas autoimmunity occurred in IPEX patients lacking clinical diabetes.

Study-wide points: TRB gene family usage was broadly similar in cord blood and pancreas.

This sequence was found in a male donor with IPEX syndrome. Sequencing was done on a sample of pancreas tissue. The chain is built from TRBV25-1 and TRBJ1-6; D is ambiguous. The CDR3 protein is CASSPLGNSPLHF. The CDR3 DNA sequence: TGTGCCAGCAGTCCCTTGGGTAATTCACCCCTCCACTTT.